This T cell receptor (beta chain) was profiled in a study of breast tumors, draining lymph nodes, adjacent tissues. Findings and caveats of the study: Tumor T cell lymph node origin was a supported hypothesis, not proven. Tumor TCR diversity was below lymph nodes but above nontumor tissue. Data fit most tumor T cells coming from lymph node, expanding in tumor.

V shed 3 bases, J shed 5 bases, and the junction held 9 bases outside the gene matches. CDR3 length: 16 residues. For this clonotype: Its antigen remains unidentified.

TCRdb passed the multiplex PCR reads through MiXCR, listing each CDR3 protein once. The sample includes around 8,200 distinct CDR3 sequences, around 74% of them seen just once. The material sequenced was tumor-adjacent breast tissue. The rearrangement uses TRBV12-3 or TRBV12-4 and TRBJ2-5, with 10 positions matching TRBD2. The clonotype comes from a female donor with breast cancer. Some clones in this sample may be carry-over from other donors' samples. CDR3 in amino acids: CASSFTSGGAGETQYF. In DNA, the CDR3 is TGTGCCAGCAGTTTTACCAGCGGGGGGGCCGGGGAGACCCAGTACTTC.